This T cell receptor beta chain was observed in a study of blood T cell repertoires in COVID-19. Looking at the study overall: Acute and convalescent COVID-19 samples came from the United States, Italy and Spain. PBMCs, B-cell-depleted T cells, or T cells provided the cDNA or gDNA that made up the material.

The age range of participants was 18 to 89 years, with residence in about two dozen US areas. Assay: immunoSEQ multiplex PCR; the TCRdb copy retains only in-frame clones and omits some. The sample lists approximately 200,000 clones, around 83% seen once, with under 1.5% in the top ten. Sequencing was done on a sample of PBMCs or T cells enriched from blood (not recorded which). The sequence was collected from a woman between 40 and 55 years old with acute COVID-19.

For the CDR3, the DNA is TGTGCCAGCAGCTTATCCAAGTTATCAGGGCCCCCCTACGAGCAGTACTTC. It is translated as CASSLSKLSGPPYEQYF. The chain joins TRBV13 to TRBJ2-7; TRBD1 is a possible D gene (5 bases). CDR1 and CDR2 from the germline V gene are PRHDT and FYEKMQ (reference sequence). The CDR3 is made up of 17 amino acids. The V and J ends lost 2 bases and 2 bases respectively, with 19 bases between them.